This is a list of T cell receptor beta chains from one sample in a study of blood T cell repertoires in COVID-19. Sequencing was performed with immunoSEQ multiplex PCR; in TCRdb, only in-frame clones are kept and a portion is missing. This table holds about 150,000 clones, roughly 82% found once. Specimen: peripheral blood. All receptors come from a woman between 45 and 65 years old with acute or convalescent COVID-19. Both conserved end residues are part of each CDR3. A D gene is named only where the DNA matches it firmly. Clone size is not always given. Where it is, it says once, few, many or a class for expanded clones.

d_call,j_call,clone_size,v_call,cdr3_aa,cdr3_nt
-,TRBJ1-6,-,TRBV25-1,CASSPGQSYNSPLHF,TGTGCCAGCAGCCCTGGACAGTCCTATAATTCACCCCTCCACTTT
-,TRBJ2-5,-,TRBV13,CASSRRQETQYF,TGTGCCAGCAGCCGTAGACAAGAGACCCAGTACTTC
-,TRBJ2-5,-,TRBV7-3,CASSTSGTQETQYF,TGTGCCAGCAGCACCTCCGGGACTCAAGAGACCCAGTACTTC
TRBD1,TRBJ1-1,-,TRBV28,CASRVPGQGLNTEAFF,TGTGCCAGCAGGGTCCCGGGACAGGGGTTAAACACTGAAGCTTTCTTT
-,TRBJ1-6,-,TRBV4-1,CASSQDPNPRALYNSPLHF,TGCGCCAGCAGCCAAGATCCTAATCCCAGGGCACTCTATAATTCACCCCTCCACTTT
-,TRBJ2-5,-,TRBV10-3,CAISEPRETQYF,TGTGCCATCAGTGAACCTCGGGAGACCCAGTACTTC
-,TRBJ1-5,-,TRBV5-6,CASSLGGGNSNQPQHF,TGTGCCAGCAGCTTGGGCGGGGGGAATAGCAATCAGCCCCAGCATTTT
-,TRBJ1-4,few,TRBV7-9,CASAGEGTTNEKLFF,TGTGCCAGCGCCGGAGAGGGTACAACTAATGAAAAACTGTTTTTT
TRBD1,TRBJ2-7,-,TRBV5-1,CASSLRQGEGQVYEQYF,TGCGCCAGCAGCTTAAGACAGGGGGAAGGGCAGGTTTACGAGCAGTACTTC
-,TRBJ2-5,-,TRBV3-1/TRBV3-2,CASSQNTRTQYF,TGTGCCAGCAGCCAGAATACTCGAACCCAGTACTTC
TRBD1,TRBJ2-3,-,TRBV10-3,CAISGQGRADTQYF,TGTGCCATCAGTGGACAGGGACGGGCAGATACGCAGTATTTT
-,TRBJ1-1,-,TRBV19,CASSTYYTEAFF,TGTGCCAGTAGTACCTATTACACTGAAGCTTTCTTT
-,TRBJ1-1,-,TRBV12-3/TRBV12-4,CASSFKSGERAFF,TGTGCCAGCAGTTTCAAATCAGGGGAGAGAGCTTTCTTT
TRBD1,TRBJ1-5,-,TRBV27,CASSPETGMNQPQHF,TGTGCCAGCAGTCCCGAGACAGGGATGAATCAGCCCCAGCATTTT
TRBD1,TRBJ1-3,-,TRBV3-1/TRBV3-2,CASSQVTGGTGNTIYF,TGTGCCAGCAGCCAAGTTACAGGGGGCACTGGAAACACCATATATTTT
TRBD1,TRBJ2-5,-,TRBV6-5,CASRRTGRYQETQYF,TGTGCCAGCAGGCGGACAGGACGGTACCAAGAGACCCAGTACTTC
-,TRBJ1-1,-,TRBV27,CASSLVIGVSSEAFF,TGTGCCAGCAGTTTAGTAATAGGGGTTTCGTCTGAAGCTTTCTTT
TRBD2,TRBJ2-5,-,TRBV5-1,CASSPGLAVPEAQYF,TGCGCCAGCAGCCCCGGACTAGCGGTTCCTGAGGCCCAGTACTTC
-,TRBJ2-7,-,TRBV6-2/TRBV6-3,CASSYLPGRYEQYF,TGTGCCAGCAGTTACCTCCCGGGTCGGTACGAGCAGTACTTC
-,TRBJ1-1,-,TRBV29-1,CSVDRSRRAFF,TGCAGCGTTGACCGTTCACGTCGGGCTTTCTTT
TRBD2,TRBJ2-5,-,TRBV9,CASSQSGSRKTQYF,TGTGCCAGCAGCCAAAGCGGGAGTAGAAAGACCCAGTACTTC
TRBD2,TRBJ2-7,-,TRBV2,CASSVGRGGYYEQYF,TGTGCCAGCAGTGTGGGGCGGGGGGGCTACTACGAGCAGTACTTC
TRBD2,TRBJ2-5,-,TRBV5-5,CASTGTSGQETQYF,TGTGCCAGCACCGGGACTAGCGGTCAAGAGACCCAGTACTTC
-,TRBJ1-4,-,TRBV19,CASSLSGTKYEKLFF,TGTGCCAGTAGTCTCTCCGGGACAAAGTATGAAAAACTGTTTTTT
TRBD1,TRBJ2-5,-,TRBV4-1,CASSPLQGSFQETQYF,TGCGCCAGCAGCCCCCTACAGGGGTCCTTCCAGGAGACCCAGTACTTC
-,TRBJ1-1,-,TRBV20-1,CSASDSGGRRTEAFF,TGCAGTGCTAGTGATTCCGGGGGGCGACGCACTGAAGCTTTCTTT
TRBD2,TRBJ2-1,once,TRBV7-9,CASSLALAGGPGNEQFF,TGTGCCAGCAGCTTAGCGCTGGCGGGAGGGCCGGGGAATGAGCAGTTCTTC